This T cell receptor beta chain emerged from a study of T cells in Graves' hyperthyroidism and ophthalmopathy. General study points: Most thyroid-expanded clonotypes above 0.001 were also found in blood.

This clonotype was seen repeatedly, ten times or more. Its cognate antigen is unknown. CDR1 is LNHNV, CDR2 YYDKDF, per germline (reference sequence). V was shortened by 2 bases and J by 2 bases, with 13 bases between the two germline ends. The length of the CDR3 is 15 residues. TCR beta CDR3 region amplification was performed from RNA transcripts. TCR CDR3 underwent first-round RT-PCR with the HTBI primer set. One entry per CDR3 protein, called by TCRdb with MiXCR from the multiplex PCR reads. The sample lists about 740,000 distinct CDR3 sequences, 14% occurring once. The TCR sequence derives from a woman under 30 with Graves' hyperthyroidism. The sample comprised blood. The chain uses TRBV15 and TRBJ2-7, with D possibly being TRBD2 (5 bases). The CDR3 here is CATSRPSSGTYEQYF. Written as DNA, the CDR3 is TGTGCCACCAGCAGACCTAGCTCCGGTACCTACGAGCAGTACTTC.